This is a list of T cell receptor beta chains from one sample in a study of T cell repertoires in cytomegalovirus infection. TCRdb re-derived calls from the reads in MiXCR, one entry per CDR3 protein. Of 150,000 to 200,000 distinct CDR3 sequences listed, 13% to 15% are singletons. Material: PBMCs. Source of these receptors: a human donor in good health (CMV status not recorded). Some clones in this sample may be carry-over from other donors' samples. Both conserved end residues are part of each CDR3. A D gene is named only where the DNA matches it firmly. Part of the rows lack a size; the others show once, few, many or a class for expanded clones.

j_gene,len,v_gene,d_gene,abundance,CDR3aa,CDR3nt
TRBJ2-5,12,TRBV3-1,-,-,CASSQQAETQYF,TGTGCCAGCAGCCAACAGGCCGAGACCCAGTACTTC
TRBJ1-4,15,TRBV6-2/TRBV6-3,-,-,CAARRDGQRNEKLFF,TGTGCCGCCCGTCGGGACGGACAGCGTAATGAAAAACTGTTTTTT
TRBJ1-5,15,TRBV7-6,-,-,CASSSLAGSNQPQHF,TGTGCCAGCAGCTCCCTAGCGGGTAGCAATCAGCCCCAGCATTTT
TRBJ2-7,15,TRBV7-1,-,-,CASSSRSGRPYEQYF,TGTGCCAGCAGCTCCCGGTCGGGCAGGCCCTACGAGCAGTACTTC
TRBJ1-1,15,TRBV5-1,-,-,CASSWVQAANTEAFF,TGCGCCAGCAGCTGGGTACAGGCAGCGAACACTGAAGCTTTCTTT
TRBJ2-6,15,TRBV29-1,-,-,CSVGQANSGANVLTF,TGCAGCGTTGGACAGGCCAACTCTGGGGCCAACGTCCTGACTTTC
TRBJ2-3,17,TRBV2,-,-,CASSDDGSGPHRDTQYF,TGTGCCAGCAGCGACGACGGTTCGGGGCCCCACAGAGATACGCAGTATTTT
TRBJ1-3,15,TRBV28,-,many,CASSLDIQGRNTIYF,TGTGCCAGCAGCCTCGACATTCAAGGCCGAAACACCATATATTTT
TRBJ1-5,15,TRBV5-5,TRBD1,-,CASSLVGTGDQPQHF,TGTGCCAGCAGCTTGGTGGGGACAGGGGATCAGCCCCAGCATTTT
TRBJ2-2,11,TRBV12-3/TRBV12-4,-,many,CASRFIGELFF,TGTGCCAGCAGATTCATCGGGGAGCTGTTTTTT
TRBJ2-7,14,TRBV29-1,-,few,CSVAGTEGSYEQYF,TGCAGCGTTGCCGGGACGGAGGGCTCCTACGAGCAGTACTTC
TRBJ1-4,13,TRBV7-2,-,many,CASSLAIMGKLFF,TGTGCCAGCAGCTTAGCGATCATGGGAAAACTGTTTTTT
TRBJ1-1,16,TRBV6-6,-,many,CASSYPRQSPNTEAFF,TGTGCCAGCAGTTACCCCCGACAGAGTCCGAACACTGAAGCTTTCTTT
TRBJ2-3,19,TRBV20-1,-,many,CSAIPPWGTRSPTPDTQYF,TGCAGTGCTATACCCCCATGGGGGACAAGATCACCCACACCAGATACGCAGTATTTT
TRBJ2-7,12,TRBV7-2,-,many,CASSSFLLEQYF,TGTGCCAGCAGCTCCTTCCTCCTCGAGCAGTACTTC
TRBJ2-7,13,TRBV28,TRBD1,-,CASSSIGQVEQYF,TGTGCCAGCAGTTCTATCGGACAGGTCGAGCAGTACTTC
TRBJ2-1,19,TRBV6-2/TRBV6-3,-,few,CASSYSLSSWGQPTDEQFF,TGTGCCAGCAGTTACTCGCTATCCTCCTGGGGACAACCCACCGATGAGCAGTTCTTC
TRBJ2-7,16,TRBV4-1,TRBD1,-,CASSGRSDRGLYEQYF,TGCGCCAGCAGCGGACGATCGGACAGGGGTCTCTACGAGCAGTACTTC
TRBJ2-1,16,TRBV7-2,TRBD2,many,CASSLRGRSSYNEQFF,TGTGCCAGCAGCTTACGCGGGAGGAGCTCCTACAATGAGCAGTTCTTC
TRBJ1-2,17,TRBV3-1,TRBD1,-,CASSPGRGDARFYGYTF,TGTGCCAGCAGCCCAGGCAGGGGGGACGCTCGCTTCTATGGCTACACCTTC
TRBJ2-1,15,TRBV2,-,many,CASTKLGGSYNEQFF,TGTGCCAGCACCAAGTTGGGGGGTAGCTACAATGAGCAGTTCTTC
TRBJ1-1,15,TRBV10-3,-,few,CAISEDRTLNTEAFF,TGTGCCATCAGTGAGGACCGGACTTTGAACACTGAAGCTTTCTTT
TRBJ1-1,13,TRBV29-1,-,many,CSVDRAIGTEAFF,TGCAGCGTTGATCGGGCAATCGGAACTGAAGCTTTCTTT
TRBJ1-2,15,TRBV28,-,few,CASSLAQRRIFGYTF,TGTGCCAGCAGTTTGGCTCAACGTCGCATATTTGGCTACACCTTC
TRBJ2-2,15,TRBV29-1,TRBD1,few,CSVYPGQGFGGELFF,TGCAGCGTTTATCCGGGACAGGGCTTCGGCGGGGAGCTGTTTTTT
TRBJ2-6,14,TRBV5-5,-,many,CASSWDSGANVLTF,TGTGCCAGCAGCTGGGACTCTGGGGCCAACGTCCTGACTTTC
TRBJ1-1,13,TRBV28,TRBD1,many,CASSLARGSEAFF,TGTGCCAGCAGTTTAGCCAGGGGGTCGGAAGCTTTCTTT
TRBJ2-1,16,TRBV7-8,-,many,CASSLEGSSAGNEQFF,TGTGCCAGCAGCTTAGAGGGGTCCTCCGCGGGCAATGAGCAGTTCTTC
TRBJ1-2,16,TRBV6-5,-,-,CASSTRLTGINYGYTF,TGTGCCAGCAGTACACGCCTTACGGGGATTAACTATGGCTACACCTTC
TRBJ1-1,12,TRBV7-2,-,many,CASSSPWTEAFF,TGTGCCAGCAGCTCTCCCTGGACTGAAGCTTTCTTT
TRBJ2-1,14,TRBV2,-,many,CASSVTGTHNEQFF,TGTGCCAGCAGTGTTACCGGGACCCACAATGAGCAGTTCTTC
TRBJ1-1,13,TRBV7-9,-,many,CASSLSLGDEAFF,TGTGCCAGCAGCTTATCCCTAGGGGATGAAGCTTTCTTT
TRBJ2-5,14,TRBV5-6,-,many,CASNTGSGLETQYF,TGTGCCAGCAACACAGGGTCGGGCTTGGAGACCCAGTACTTC
TRBJ2-7,15,TRBV3-1,TRBD2,-,CASSLRLADVYEQYF,TGTGCCAGCAGCCTACGACTAGCGGACGTATACGAGCAGTACTTC
TRBJ2-7,13,TRBV7-2,-,many,CASSPYRGYEQYF,TGTGCCAGCAGCCCCTACAGAGGCTACGAGCAGTACTTC
TRBJ1-2,14,TRBV7-9,-,many,CASSLSWQAKDYTF,TGTGCCAGCAGCCTATCGTGGCAGGCTAAGGACTACACCTTC
TRBJ2-5,14,TRBV7-9,-,many,CASSLVSGIETQYF,TGTGCCAGCAGCTTAGTTTCAGGGATTGAGACCCAGTACTTC
TRBJ2-4,16,TRBV7-8,-,many,CASSLDAESAKSIQYF,TGTGCCAGCAGCTTAGATGCGGAATCCGCGAAGTCCATTCAGTACTTC
TRBJ2-5,16,TRBV7-2,-,-,CASSRSKTQRSETQYF,TGTGCCAGCAGCAGATCTAAGACTCAGAGATCGGAGACCCAGTACTTC
TRBJ2-5,17,TRBV19,TRBD2,-,CASSVGLAGAPGETQYF,TGTGCCAGTAGTGTTGGACTAGCGGGGGCCCCGGGGGAGACCCAGTACTTC
TRBJ2-1,17,TRBV6-2/TRBV6-3,TRBD2,few,CASSYEGTRVFPNEQFF,TGTGCCAGCAGTTACGAAGGGACTAGAGTTTTCCCTAATGAGCAGTTCTTC
TRBJ1-1,14,TRBV7-2,TRBD1,many,CASSRDSLYTEAFF,TGTGCCAGCAGCCGGGACAGCTTATACACTGAAGCTTTCTTT
TRBJ1-5,16,TRBV6-1,-,many,CASSRRVQGLGQPQHF,TGTGCCAGCAGTCGCCGAGTCCAAGGATTGGGTCAGCCCCAGCATTTT
TRBJ2-3,17,TRBV28,-,few,CASRNQSPITSTDTQYF,TGTGCCAGCAGAAACCAAAGTCCTATTACTAGCACAGATACGCAGTATTTT
TRBJ2-1,13,TRBV7-3,TRBD2,many,CASSPSGRNEQFF,TGTGCCAGCAGCCCTAGCGGGAGAAATGAGCAGTTCTTC
TRBJ2-6,16,TRBV29-1,TRBD1,few,CSVVGTGVSGANVLTF,TGCAGCGTCGTTGGGACAGGAGTCTCTGGGGCCAACGTCCTGACTTTC
TRBJ2-1,13,TRBV5-1,-,once,CASSLALGIGQFF,TGCGCCAGCAGCTTGGCGCTCGGGATTGGGCAGTTCTTC